This T cell receptor (beta chain) was sequenced for a study of cytomegalovirus exposure and HLA in healthy donors. Researchers ran the PCR with 60 Vbeta and 13 Jbeta primers. Sequencing was performed with immunoSEQ multiplex PCR; in TCRdb, only in-frame clones are kept and a portion is missing. This table has some 65,000 clones, around 80% appearing once. General study findings and limits: A later analysis appeared to link common viral pathogens to several of the most significant clusters. Analysis was performed later, and it showed HLA-associated TCR beta chains to be more clonally expanded than equally common others. Reported findings show TCR beta sequences accurately forecast HLA-A and HLA-B alleles in most subjects.

CDR3 length equals 15 residues. V lost 0 bases to trimming and J lost 1 base, with 10 bases between them. CDR1 and CDR2 from the germline V gene are SGHRS and YFSETQ. Unrecorded immune exposures were likely, despite nominal health at sampling. Notes on this clone: Its target is unknown.

The receptor was derived from a girl aged 5 to 17 in good health and CMV-seropositive. The chain has TRBV5-1 and TRBJ1-1; possibly TRBD1 for D (5 bases). The specimen sequenced was PBMCs. The CDR3 DNA reads as TGCGCCAGCAGCTTGGAGGGGAACGGGAACACTGAAGCTTTCTTT. Protein sequence: CASSLEGNGNTEAFF.